These T cell receptor beta chains were read from a single sample in a study of T cell repertoires in cytomegalovirus infection. TCRdb called the reads again in MiXCR, with one record for every CDR3 protein. Of 150,000 to 200,000 distinct CDR3 sequences listed, roughly 20% are singletons. Antigens for these TCRs are unknown. This specimen was CD8+ T cells from cultured PBMCs, taken from culture after CMV antigen stimulation. These receptors were collected from a human donor in good health (CMV status not recorded). Some clones in this sample may be carry-over from other donors' samples. CDR3s include the opening cysteine and the closing phenylalanine or tryptophan. Fields, in order: J gene, clone size, D gene, V gene, CDR3 DNA, CDR3 protein. D genes are given only for firm matches. A row's size may be missing; if present it is once, few, many or a size class.

j_gene: TRBJ1-4; abundance: NA; d_gene: TRBD1; v_gene: TRBV14; CDR3nt: TGTGCCAGCAGCCGATGGGACAGGCGTAATGAAAAACTGTTTTTT; CDR3aa: CASSRWDRRNEKLFF
j_gene: TRBJ2-1; abundance: NA; d_gene: TRBD2; v_gene: TRBV12-3/TRBV12-4; CDR3nt: TGTGCCAGCAGTCACCGGACTAGCAGCTACAATGAGCAGTTCTTC; CDR3aa: CASSHRTSSYNEQFF
j_gene: TRBJ1-6; abundance: few; d_gene: NA; v_gene: TRBV4-1; CDR3nt: TGCGCCAGCAGCCAAGGACTGTATGGTCCCCTCCACTTT; CDR3aa: CASSQGLYGPLHF
j_gene: TRBJ2-5; abundance: few; d_gene: NA; v_gene: TRBV29-1; CDR3nt: TGCAGCGTTGTTCATCGGGGGCACCAGTACTTC; CDR3aa: CSVVHRGHQYF
j_gene: TRBJ1-2; abundance: few; d_gene: NA; v_gene: TRBV12-3/TRBV12-4; CDR3nt: TGTGCCAGCAGTTTCGGGGGGGGAGACTATGGCTACACCTTC; CDR3aa: CASSFGGGDYGYTF
j_gene: TRBJ2-7; abundance: NA; d_gene: NA; v_gene: TRBV6-5; CDR3nt: TGTGCCAGCAGTTATAGTCTGACACCCCTAGAGCAGTACTTC; CDR3aa: CASSYSLTPLEQYF
j_gene: TRBJ2-5; abundance: NA; d_gene: NA; v_gene: TRBV10-3; CDR3nt: TGTGCCAGCGGGGACCGTGGAGTTTCCGAGACCCAGTACTTC; CDR3aa: CASGDRGVSETQYF
j_gene: TRBJ1-1; abundance: few; d_gene: NA; v_gene: TRBV7-3; CDR3nt: TGTGCCAGCAGTTTATTGCGAAGGACGAACACTGAAGCTTTCTTT; CDR3aa: CASSLLRRTNTEAFF
j_gene: TRBJ2-7; abundance: NA; d_gene: NA; v_gene: TRBV11-2; CDR3nt: TGTGCCAGCAGCTTGGGACTCCAAGAGCAGTACTTC; CDR3aa: CASSLGLQEQYF
j_gene: TRBJ1-1; abundance: NA; d_gene: NA; v_gene: TRBV7-6; CDR3nt: TGTGCCAGCAGCTTAGAGGGCGGAACTGAAGCTTTCTTT; CDR3aa: CASSLEGGTEAFF
j_gene: TRBJ2-6; abundance: few; d_gene: NA; v_gene: TRBV4-3; CDR3nt: TGCGCCAGCAGCCTCGGACCTTCTGGGGCCAACGTCCTGACTTTC; CDR3aa: CASSLGPSGANVLTF
j_gene: TRBJ1-5; abundance: NA; d_gene: NA; v_gene: TRBV7-8; CDR3nt: TGTGCCAGCAGCTTAGGGTCGGACAAGGGGAATCAGCCCCAGCATTTT; CDR3aa: CASSLGSDKGNQPQHF
j_gene: TRBJ1-6; abundance: many; d_gene: TRBD1; v_gene: TRBV11-2; CDR3nt: TGTGCCAGCAGCCGGACAGGGGCCTTGGGGAATTCACCCCTCCACTTT; CDR3aa: CASSRTGALGNSPLHF
j_gene: TRBJ1-4; abundance: NA; d_gene: TRBD1; v_gene: TRBV12-3/TRBV12-4; CDR3nt: TGTGCCAGCAGTTTCGACAGGGATCGGTTTTTT; CDR3aa: CASSFDRDRFF
j_gene: TRBJ1-2; abundance: NA; d_gene: TRBD1; v_gene: TRBV27; CDR3nt: TGTGCCAGCAGCAACACAGGGGGGGCTCATGGCTACACCTTC; CDR3aa: CASSNTGGAHGYTF
j_gene: TRBJ2-7; abundance: NA; d_gene: NA; v_gene: TRBV4-1; CDR3nt: TGCGCCAGCAGCCAGAACCCCCAAGGAGGAGCCTACGAGCAGTACTTC; CDR3aa: CASSQNPQGGAYEQYF
j_gene: TRBJ2-1; abundance: few; d_gene: TRBD2; v_gene: TRBV6-2/TRBV6-3; CDR3nt: TGTGCCAGCAGTTACCTTCGGACTAGCGGGGGGTTATACAATGAGCAGTTCTTC; CDR3aa: CASSYLRTSGGLYNEQFF
j_gene: TRBJ1-1; abundance: few; d_gene: NA; v_gene: TRBV19; CDR3nt: TGTGCCAGTAGTCCCCCTCGTGGCTCCGTTGAAGCTTTCTTT; CDR3aa: CASSPPRGSVEAFF
j_gene: TRBJ2-7; abundance: few; d_gene: TRBD1; v_gene: TRBV7-3; CDR3nt: TGTGCCAGCAGCTATGGGACAGGGGGCGTGAAGGAGCAGTACTTC; CDR3aa: CASSYGTGGVKEQYF
j_gene: TRBJ1-5; abundance: NA; d_gene: TRBD1; v_gene: TRBV6-1; CDR3nt: TGTGCCAGCAGTGGGCGGGACAGGGGGCGCCTTCAGCCCCAGCATTTT; CDR3aa: CASSGRDRGRLQPQHF
j_gene: TRBJ1-2; abundance: NA; d_gene: NA; v_gene: TRBV15; CDR3nt: TGTGCCACCAGCAGAGATTTTAAACAGGGTAACGAGGACTATGGCTACACCTTC; CDR3aa: CATSRDFKQGNEDYGYTF
j_gene: TRBJ2-2; abundance: NA; d_gene: NA; v_gene: TRBV6-2/TRBV6-3; CDR3nt: TGTGCCAGCAGGCCCACTGACACCGGGGAGCTGTTTTTT; CDR3aa: CASRPTDTGELFF
j_gene: TRBJ1-2; abundance: NA; d_gene: NA; v_gene: TRBV4-1; CDR3nt: TGCGCCAGCAGCCAAAGTGTTAGTGGGGATTCCAACTATGGCTACACCTTC; CDR3aa: CASSQSVSGDSNYGYTF
j_gene: TRBJ1-2; abundance: NA; d_gene: NA; v_gene: TRBV6-4; CDR3nt: TGTGCCAGCAGTGACTCCATGCATGGCTACACCTTC; CDR3aa: CASSDSMHGYTF
j_gene: TRBJ2-5; abundance: NA; d_gene: NA; v_gene: TRBV10-1; CDR3nt: TGCGCCAGCAGTGAGTCGGGACGGGGGGAGACCCAGTACTTC; CDR3aa: CASSESGRGETQYF
j_gene: TRBJ2-7; abundance: NA; d_gene: NA; v_gene: TRBV6-1; CDR3nt: TGTGCCAGCAGCCCGGTGGTGCCCTACGAGCAGTACTTC; CDR3aa: CASSPVVPYEQYF
j_gene: TRBJ2-7; abundance: NA; d_gene: NA; v_gene: TRBV6-1; CDR3nt: TGTGCCAGCAGTGACAGGATCCACGAGCAGTACTTC; CDR3aa: CASSDRIHEQYF
j_gene: TRBJ1-2; abundance: NA; d_gene: NA; v_gene: TRBV19; CDR3nt: TGTGCCAGTAGTACCGGTAATGGCTACACCTTC; CDR3aa: CASSTGNGYTF
j_gene: TRBJ2-6; abundance: NA; d_gene: NA; v_gene: TRBV7-3; CDR3nt: TGTGCCAGCAGCTTAAAAGGGGCCAACGTCCTGACTTTC; CDR3aa: CASSLKGANVLTF
j_gene: TRBJ2-7; abundance: many; d_gene: NA; v_gene: TRBV11-2; CDR3nt: TGTGCCAGCAGCTTTACGCAGGGTAACTACGAGCAGTACTTC; CDR3aa: CASSFTQGNYEQYF
j_gene: TRBJ2-7; abundance: NA; d_gene: NA; v_gene: TRBV7-8; CDR3nt: TGTGCCAGCAGCTTAGAAACTCCGGGGGGCTATCTCTCCTACGAGCAGTACTTC; CDR3aa: CASSLETPGGYLSYEQYF
j_gene: TRBJ2-3; abundance: many; d_gene: NA; v_gene: TRBV7-9; CDR3nt: TGTGCCAGCAGTGGAACAGGATCTAGCACAGATACGCAGTATTTT; CDR3aa: CASSGTGSSTDTQYF
j_gene: TRBJ1-4; abundance: many; d_gene: TRBD1; v_gene: TRBV7-2; CDR3nt: TGTGCCAGCAGCTCTCGCGGGACAGGGTTCGAGCTGTTTTTT; CDR3aa: CASSSRGTGFELFF
j_gene: TRBJ2-3; abundance: NA; d_gene: NA; v_gene: TRBV7-9; CDR3nt: TGTGCCAGCAGCTTAGCGCTGACGGGCACAGATACGCAGTATTTT; CDR3aa: CASSLALTGTDTQYF
j_gene: TRBJ1-1; abundance: NA; d_gene: NA; v_gene: TRBV19; CDR3nt: TGTGCCAGTGGGAGACACGTGAACACTGAAGCTTTCTTT; CDR3aa: CASGRHVNTEAFF
j_gene: TRBJ1-3; abundance: NA; d_gene: NA; v_gene: TRBV5-5; CDR3nt: TGTGCCAGCAGCTTGGGGCTCGGAAATCCTAACTCTGGAAACACCATATATTTT; CDR3aa: CASSLGLGNPNSGNTIYF
j_gene: TRBJ1-3; abundance: once; d_gene: NA; v_gene: TRBV12-3/TRBV12-4; CDR3nt: TGTGCCAGCAGCCCCCCACCTGGAAACACCATATATTTT; CDR3aa: CASSPPPGNTIYF
j_gene: TRBJ1-5; abundance: few; d_gene: NA; v_gene: TRBV11-2; CDR3nt: TGTGCCAGCAGCTTAGATTACGGGGCGCGGCAGCCCCAGCATTTT; CDR3aa: CASSLDYGARQPQHF
j_gene: TRBJ2-1; abundance: few; d_gene: TRBD1; v_gene: TRBV7-2; CDR3nt: TGTGCCAGCAGCTTGGAACCCGGGACAGGACCGTACAATGAGCAGTTCTTC; CDR3aa: CASSLEPGTGPYNEQFF
j_gene: TRBJ2-4; abundance: few; d_gene: NA; v_gene: TRBV6-2/TRBV6-3; CDR3nt: TGTGCCAGCAGGAAAGACAGGAAAAACATTCAGTACTTC; CDR3aa: CASRKDRKNIQYF
j_gene: TRBJ1-1; abundance: few; d_gene: NA; v_gene: TRBV7-9; CDR3nt: TGTGCCAGCAGCTTAGGGTTTGGGATTGAAGCTTTCTTT; CDR3aa: CASSLGFGIEAFF
j_gene: TRBJ2-2; abundance: NA; d_gene: TRBD2; v_gene: TRBV12-3/TRBV12-4; CDR3nt: TGTGCCAGCAGCCCGGGACTATCTAAGGGGGAGCTGTTTTTT; CDR3aa: CASSPGLSKGELFF
j_gene: TRBJ1-1; abundance: once; d_gene: NA; v_gene: TRBV29-1; CDR3nt: TGCAGCGTTGAGGTGGAGGGAGTGGCTTTCTTT; CDR3aa: CSVEVEGVAFF
j_gene: TRBJ1-1; abundance: NA; d_gene: NA; v_gene: TRBV6-6; CDR3nt: TGTGCCAGCAGTCTTTTCACAGGTGAGGACACTGAAGCTTTCTTT; CDR3aa: CASSLFTGEDTEAFF
j_gene: TRBJ1-5; abundance: once; d_gene: TRBD1; v_gene: TRBV20-1; CDR3nt: TGCAGTGCTAGAGATCGGGACAGGGTTGGTCAGCCCCAGCATTTT; CDR3aa: CSARDRDRVGQPQHF
j_gene: TRBJ1-3; abundance: few; d_gene: NA; v_gene: TRBV7-2; CDR3nt: TGTGCCAGCAGCCAGGGGAGGGCTCCTGGAAACACCATATATTTT; CDR3aa: CASSQGRAPGNTIYF
j_gene: TRBJ2-7; abundance: NA; d_gene: TRBD2; v_gene: TRBV6-1; CDR3nt: TGTGCCAGCAGTGAAAGGCTAGCGGGGAGTTACGAGCAGTACTTC; CDR3aa: CASSERLAGSYEQYF
j_gene: TRBJ2-1; abundance: many; d_gene: NA; v_gene: TRBV4-2; CDR3nt: TGTGCCAGCAGCCACCTCATCGGGGTCAATGAGCAGTTCTTC; CDR3aa: CASSHLIGVNEQFF
j_gene: TRBJ2-7; abundance: NA; d_gene: NA; v_gene: TRBV7-2; CDR3nt: TGTGCCAGCAGCAAAAAGGGACTTAACTACGAGCAGTACTTC; CDR3aa: CASSKKGLNYEQYF
j_gene: TRBJ2-5; abundance: few; d_gene: NA; v_gene: TRBV7-6; CDR3nt: TGTGCCAGCAGCACCTACAGGGAAGAGACCCAGTACTTC; CDR3aa: CASSTYREETQYF
j_gene: TRBJ1-5; abundance: few; d_gene: NA; v_gene: TRBV7-2; CDR3nt: TGTGCCAGCAGCCCCAGACCCGATCAGCCCCAGCATTTT; CDR3aa: CASSPRPDQPQHF
j_gene: TRBJ2-1; abundance: few; d_gene: TRBD1; v_gene: TRBV7-2; CDR3nt: TGTGCCAGCAGCTTAGTCCCGAGACAGGGGGCGAATGAGCAGTTCTTC; CDR3aa: CASSLVPRQGANEQFF
j_gene: TRBJ2-2; abundance: few; d_gene: NA; v_gene: TRBV12-3/TRBV12-4; CDR3nt: TGTGCCAGCAGTTTCGGGAGACCCGGGGAGCTGTTTTTT; CDR3aa: CASSFGRPGELFF
j_gene: TRBJ1-2; abundance: NA; d_gene: NA; v_gene: TRBV7-8; CDR3nt: TGTGCCAGCTGGGACGGCAAACTCTTCTATGGCTACACCTTC; CDR3aa: CASWDGKLFYGYTF
j_gene: TRBJ2-1; abundance: NA; d_gene: NA; v_gene: TRBV2; CDR3nt: TGTGCCAGCAGTGACAGGAACAACGACAATGAGCAGTTCTTC; CDR3aa: CASSDRNNDNEQFF
j_gene: TRBJ2-2; abundance: NA; d_gene: NA; v_gene: TRBV7-9; CDR3nt: TGTGCCAGCAGCTTAGGCTACACGATGCCCCGGGACACGAACACCGGGGAGCTGTTTTTT; CDR3aa: CASSLGYTMPRDTNTGELFF
j_gene: TRBJ1-1; abundance: NA; d_gene: NA; v_gene: TRBV30; CDR3nt: TGTGCCTGGGATGGCTTGAACACTGAAGCTTTCTTT; CDR3aa: CAWDGLNTEAFF
j_gene: TRBJ2-7; abundance: NA; d_gene: TRBD1; v_gene: TRBV6-2/TRBV6-3; CDR3nt: TGTGCCAGCAGCCAAGGACAGGGGGCTTACTACGAGCAGTACTTC; CDR3aa: CASSQGQGAYYEQYF
j_gene: TRBJ2-7; abundance: few; d_gene: TRBD2; v_gene: TRBV13; CDR3nt: TGTGCCAGCAGCCCTCAAACTAGCGGGGCGATCTACGAGCAGTACTTC; CDR3aa: CASSPQTSGAIYEQYF